The 29 T cell receptor beta chains below were found in one sample sequenced in a study of shared clonotypes between healthy human individuals. Some clones are missing from TCRdb's copy, which holds only in-frame ones; the method was immunoSEQ multiplex PCR. This table holds 600,000 to 750,000 clones, around 90% found once. The specimen was memory CD8+ T cells from PBMCs. As to subset: CD45RO+ cells pooled with CCR7-negative TemRA cells. The receptors come from a man between 18 and 35 years old in good health. Some clones in this sample may be carry-over from other donors' samples.

This rearrangement joins TRBV28 to TRBJ1-4, with no clear D. Germline values: CDR1 MDHEN, CDR2 SYDVKM. V gave up 1 base and J gave up 0 bases, with 9 bases separating them. The CDR3 is 16 amino acids. The CDR3 sequence: CASSLFPGATNEKLFF. DNA of the CDR3: TGTGCCAGCAGTTTATTTCCCGGGGCAACTAATGAAAAACTGTTTTTT.

This chain joins TRBV7-9 and TRBJ2-2, with a tentative D call TRBD1 (5 bases). The V end was cut by 6 bases, the J end by 0 bases, with 14 bases between. Per the germline V gene, CDR1 is SEHNR and CDR2 is FQNEAQ (reference sequence). The CDR3 loop spans 16 amino acids. The CDR3 DNA reads TGTGCCAGCAGTTTTTCGACAGACGCGAACACCGGGGAGCTGTTTTTT. Translated, it gives CASSFSTDANTGELFF.

This clone appeared a single time. The same CDR3 can be traced to other DNA sequences in this sample. The gene calls are TRBV7-9 and TRBJ2-1; D possibly corresponds to TRBD1 (6 bases). The V end lost 1 base, the J end lost 4 bases, and 8 bases lay between the germline ends. Germline CDR1 reads SEHNR; CDR2 reads FQNEAQ (reference sequence). The CDR3 is 14 amino acids. CDR3 region: CASSLVGGYNEQFF. CDR3 nucleotides: TGTGCCAGCAGCTTAGTAGGGGGATACAATGAGCAGTTCTTC. Using reference TRBV7-9 and TRBJ2-1 for the parts outside the CDR3, the full variable domain is DTGVSQNPRHKITKRGQNVTFRCDPISEHNRLYWYRQTLGQGPEFLTYFQNEAQLEKSRLLSDRFSAERPKGSFSTLEIQRTEQGDSAMYLCASSLVGGYNEQFFGPGTRLTVL.

The chain combines TRBV5-5 with TRBJ2-2; 11 bases are shared with TRBD2. CDR1 and CDR2 from the germline V gene are SGHKS and YYEKEE (reference sequence). V trimming: 1 base; J trimming: 5 bases; junction bases outside the gene matches: 16. This CDR3 is built from 20 residues. CDR3 in amino acids: CASSLWAGGGLADLTGELFF. CDR3 in DNA: TGTGCCAGCAGCTTGTGGGCAGGAGGGGGACTAGCGGACTTAACCGGGGAGCTGTTTTTT.

The chain carries TRBV4-2 and TRBJ2-5; 8 bases align to TRBD2. Germline CDR1 and CDR2: LGHNA and YNFKEQ. The ends lost 3 bases at V and 9 bases at J; junction bases unmatched: 18. CDR3 length equals 17 residues. CDR3 sequence: CASSQSLSGLGGVAQYF. CDR3 nucleotides: TGTGCCAGCAGCCAGAGCTTGTCGGGACTAGGTGGTGTGGCCCAGTACTTC.

This chain uses TRBV19 with TRBJ1-1, with 7 bases lining up with TRBD1. The CDR3 has 14 amino acids. CDR1 and CDR2 from the germline V gene are LNHDA and SQIVND (reference sequence). The J segment lost 3 bases and the V segment lost 6 bases, leaving 7 bases of the junction unmatched. The CDR3 region has the DNA TGTGCCAGTAGCTTAGGGGGCGCGGACACTGAAGCTTTCTTT. It specifies CASSLGGADTEAFF.

The CDR3 DNA follows: TGTGCCAGCTCACCGGACAGGGGTGCACCCGAGCAGTACTTC. Its translation is CASSPDRGAPEQYF. V gene TRBV18 combines with J gene TRBJ2-7; 9 bases map to TRBD1. Germline values: CDR1 KGHSH, CDR2 LQKENI. V shed 3 bases, J shed 6 bases, and the junction held 6 bases outside the gene matches. The CDR3 has 14 amino acids.

J is TRBJ2-3 and V is TRBV9; the match to TRBD2 covers 10 bases. CDR3 size: 15 residues. After removal of 4 bases from V and 6 bases from J, the junction contained 8 bases not matched to a gene. Germline lookup yields CDR1 SGDLS and CDR2 YYNGEE. The CDR3 nucleotides read TGTGCCAGCAGCTCAACAGGACTAGCGGAGGATACGCAGTATTTT. Amino acid sequence: CASSSTGLAEDTQYF. Based on the CDR3 plus reference TRBV9 and TRBJ2-3, the full variable domain is DSGVTQTPKHLITATGQRVTLRCSPRSGDLSVYWYQQSLDQGLQFLIQYYNGEERAKGNILERFSAQQFPDLHSELNLSSLELGDSALYFCASSSTGLAEDTQYFGPGTRLTVL.

This chain connects TRBV7-8 to TRBJ2-5; D is possibly TRBD1 (7 bases). V was cut by 6 bases and J by 5 bases, with 13 bases left in between. Germline CDR1 reads SGHVS; CDR2 reads FQNEAQ. CDR3 size: 13 residues. Here the CDR3 reads CASRARGRETQYF. The DNA of the CDR3 is TGTGCCAGCAGGGCCAGGGGGAGGGAGACCCAGTACTTC.

The J gene is TRBJ2-2, the V gene TRBV29-1; 8 bases align to TRBD2. V dropped 6 bases and J dropped 6; count of bases not matched to a gene: 9. This CDR3 comprises 14 residues. Germline CDR1 reads SQVTM; CDR2 reads ANQGSEA. CDR3 protein: CSVGAGEGAGELFF. Written as DNA, the CDR3 is TGCAGCGTGGGAGCGGGAGAAGGCGCCGGGGAGCTGTTTTTT.

The rearrangement uses TRBV11-2 and TRBJ2-7; the D is unclear. The CDR3 covers 14 residues. Trimming removed 1 base at V and 3 bases at J, with 10 bases between. CDR1 is SGHAT and CDR2 is FQNNGV in the germline V gene. This chain's CDR3 is CASSLGASFYEQYF. CDR3 DNA: TGTGCCAGCAGCTTAGGAGCCAGCTTCTACGAGCAGTACTTC.

The chain carries TRBV9 and TRBJ2-7; unclear D gene. Trimming removed 0 bases at V and 6 bases at J, with 13 bases between. Germline lookup yields CDR1 SGDLS and CDR2 YYNGEE. This CDR3 has 14 amino acids. The CDR3 bases are TGTGCCAGCAGCGTAGAGGAGCAATGGCTCGAGCAGTACTTC. It translates to CASSVEEQWLEQYF.

About this clone itself: Other DNA sequences of this sample code for an identical CDR3. The rearrangement joins TRBV4-1 to TRBJ2-7; 7 positions match TRBD1. CDR3 length: 13 residues. The germline V gene encodes CDR1 MGHRA and CDR2 YSYEKL. V was pared by 4 bases and J by 3 bases, with 3 bases of the junction left unmatched. CDR3 sequence: CASSPRDSYEQYF. The DNA of the CDR3 is TGCGCCAGCAGCCCAAGGGACAGCTACGAGCAGTACTTC.

J is TRBJ2-3 and V is TRBV7-8; 8 bases map to TRBD1. The germline V gene has CDR1 SGHVS and CDR2 FQNEAQ. Germline trimming cut 3 bases from V and 3 bases from J; bases unmatched to any gene: 2. CDR3 length: 14 residues. The CDR3 loop reads CASSFHRGTDTQYF. In DNA form, the CDR3 reads TGTGCCAGCAGCTTCCACAGGGGGACAGATACGCAGTATTTT.

V gene TRBV13 combines with J gene TRBJ2-7; 9 bases are shared with TRBD1. Germline trimming cut 1 base from V and 6 bases from J; bases unmatched to any gene: 7. The CDR3 has 15 residues. Germline V CDR1 and CDR2: PRHDT, FYEKMQ (reference sequence). The CDR3 spells CASSLEGQGSFEQYF. CDR3 nucleotide sequence: TGTGCCAGCAGCTTAGAAGGACAGGGGTCTTTCGAGCAGTACTTC.

This rearrangement joins TRBV6-5 to TRBJ2-7; 9 positions match TRBD2. Trimming cost V 7 bases and J 6 bases; bases outside gene matches: 10. Germline loops: CDR1 MNHEY, CDR2 SVGAGI. This CDR3 has 14 amino acids. The CDR3 sequence is CASIPGLASGEQYF. CDR3 nucleotides: TGTGCCAGCATTCCGGGACTAGCATCTGGCGAGCAGTACTTC.

The chain employs TRBV6-5 and TRBJ1-2; D call uncertain. Germline loops: CDR1 MNHEY, CDR2 SVGAGI. V shed 2 bases and J shed 7 bases, with 11 bases lying between them. This CDR3 is built from 13 residues. The CDR3, as DNA: TGTGCCAGCAGTTACATCCCGGAAAGTGGCTACACCTTC. It codes for CASSYIPESGYTF.

The chain carries TRBV4-1 and TRBJ2-7, with TRBD2 matching 7 bases. V trimming: 4 bases; J trimming: 2 bases; junction bases outside the gene matches: 11. Per the germline V gene, CDR1 is MGHRA and CDR2 is YSYEKL. CDR3 length equals 16 residues. CDR3 in amino acids: CASSPTGSRGAYEQYF. The CDR3 DNA follows: TGCGCCAGCAGCCCCACCGGAAGCCGGGGGGCCTACGAGCAGTACTTC.

This chain links TRBV4-2 with TRBJ1-2; TRBD1 aligns across 9 bases. Germline V gene data show CDR1 as LGHNA and CDR2 as YNFKEQ. V was pared by 1 base and J by 2 bases, with 8 bases of the junction left unmatched. CDR3 length equals 17 residues. CDR3 loop: CASSQGGTGIVNYGYTF. In DNA form, the CDR3 reads TGTGCCAGCAGCCAAGGTGGGACAGGGATAGTGAACTATGGCTACACCTTC.

This clone has just a few counts. The V and J genes are TRBV7-9 and TRBJ1-5; 7 nucleotides align to TRBD1. Per germline, CDR1 SEHNR and CDR2 FQNEAQ (reference sequence). This CDR3 comprises 15 residues. Losses at the gene ends were 4 bases for V and 7 bases for J; bases not matched to a gene: 10. CDR3 region: CASSSDTGAGQPQHF. The CDR3 coding sequence is TGTGCCAGCAGCTCCGACACAGGGGCCGGGCAGCCCCAGCATTTT.

This clone was seen once. The J gene is TRBJ2-1, the V gene TRBV5-4; D remains ambiguous. CDR1 SGHNT and CDR2 YYREEE come from the germline V gene (reference sequence). This CDR3 has 14 amino acids. V dropped 1 base and J dropped 0 bases, with 5 bases sitting between them. CDR3 coding DNA: TGTGCCAGCAGCTTGTGGGTCTCCTACAATGAGCAGTTCTTC. It yields the protein CASSLWVSYNEQFF.

This clone was observed once. The genes are TRBV4-1 and TRBJ2-3; TRBD2 agrees at 9 bases. Germline V lookup: CDR1 MGHRA, CDR2 YSYEKL. J gave up 6 bases and V 3 bases, and 4 bases lay outside the gene matches. The CDR3 is 14 residues long. The CDR3 reads CASSHWTSVDTQYF. The DNA for the CDR3 is TGCGCCAGCAGCCATTGGACTAGCGTGGATACGCAGTATTTT.

J is TRBJ2-3 and V is TRBV10-3; D ambiguous. The germline V and J ends were trimmed by 0 bases and 2 bases, with 6 bases remaining between them. The CDR3 sequence is 14 residues long. Germline loops: CDR1 ENHRY, CDR2 SYGVKD. CDR3 in amino acids: CAISESGTTDTQYF. In nucleotides, the CDR3 is TGTGCCATCAGTGAGTCGGGCACCACAGATACGCAGTATTTT.

This chain joins TRBV25-1 and TRBJ2-7; D is ambiguous. Per the germline V gene, CDR1 is MGHDK and CDR2 is SYGVNS. CDR3 size: 11 residues. The V and J ends lost 4 bases and 2 bases respectively, with 3 bases between them. DNA of the CDR3: TGTGCCAGCAGTGTGACCTACGAGCAGTACTTC. Protein product: CASSVTYEQYF.

The chain carries TRBV28 and TRBJ2-7; weak D call: TRBD1 (6 bases). Between the trimmed V and J ends, which lost 7 bases and 7 bases, there was a span of 20 bases. The CDR3 runs 14 residues. Germline CDR1 MDHEN, CDR2 SYDVKM. The chain's CDR3 is CASTLTGTTGEQYF. DNA for the CDR3: TGTGCCAGCACCTTAACCGGGACAACTGGGGAGCAGTACTTC.

This clone was picked up one time. The rearrangement uses TRBV19 and TRBJ2-2; the D is unclear. Trimming took off 4 bases at V and 6 bases at J, with 15 bases between the two ends. CDR3 length equals 15 residues. Germline CDR1 LNHDA, CDR2 SQIVND (reference sequence). CDR3 DNA sequence: TGTGCCAGTAGTACCCCGGGCAGAAGGGCCGGGGAGCTGTTTTTT. This codes for CASSTPGRRAGELFF.

The V call is TRBV30, the J call TRBJ2-7; tentative D call: TRBD1 (6 bases). The CDR3 covers 13 residues. Trimming took off 0 bases at V and 4 bases at J, with 10 bases between the two ends. Germline V gene sequence: CDR1 GTSNPN, CDR2 SVGIG (reference sequence). Written as DNA, the CDR3 is TGTGCCTGGAGTGTGAGGACAGTGTACGAGCAGTACTTC. Protein product: CAWSVRTVYEQYF.

Turning to this clone: One junction end does not reproduce the germline sequence, and a read error may be involved. The rearrangement uses TRBV7-9 and TRBJ2-7; D is perhaps TRBD1 or TRBD2 (5 bases each). The CDR3 spans 15 residues. CDR1 and CDR2 (germline): SEHNR, FQNEAQ (reference sequence). The CDR3, as DNA: TGCGCCAGCAGCCACCCCGGGGCCAGCTCCTACGAGCAGTACTTC. It is translated as CASSHPGASSYEQYF.

The J gene is TRBJ2-7, the V gene TRBV28, with 9 nucleotides matching TRBD2. Germline V CDR1 and CDR2: MDHEN, SYDVKM. CDR3 length: 15 residues. V dropped 6 bases and J dropped 3; count of bases not matched to a gene: 9. The CDR3 DNA is TGTGCCAGCAGCGGGCGGGGGGGTCCCAACTACGAGCAGTACTTC. Amino acid sequence: CASSGRGGPNYEQYF.